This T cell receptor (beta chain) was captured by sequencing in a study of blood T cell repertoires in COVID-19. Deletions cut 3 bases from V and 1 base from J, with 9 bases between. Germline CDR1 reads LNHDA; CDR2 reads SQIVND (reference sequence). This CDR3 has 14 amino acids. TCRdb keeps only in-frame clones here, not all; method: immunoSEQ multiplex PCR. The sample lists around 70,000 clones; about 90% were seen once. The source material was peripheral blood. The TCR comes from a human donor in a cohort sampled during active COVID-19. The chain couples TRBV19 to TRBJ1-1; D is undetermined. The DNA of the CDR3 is TGTGCCAGTAGTATTAGCAATCGGAACACTGAAGCTTTCTTT. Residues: CASSISNRNTEAFF.